The TCR beta chain described here comes from a study of cytomegalovirus exposure and HLA in healthy donors. The germline V and J ends were trimmed by 0 bases and 3 bases, with 14 bases remaining between them. Germline-derived CDR1 and CDR2 are SGDLS and YYNGEE. The CDR3 runs to 16 residues. PCR was performed using 60 Vbeta and 13 Jbeta primers. Here immunoSEQ multiplex PCR was the method, and the copy in TCRdb shows in-frame clones only, minus some. The sample holds hundreds of thousands of clones, over 70% seen once. The sequenced sample was PBMCs. The chain links TRBV9 to TRBJ2-3; tentatively, D is TRBD2 (5 bases). This TCR derives from a boy aged 2 to 10 in good health and CMV-seronegative. The CDR3 nucleotides are TGTGCCAGCAGCGTAGAGGGCGCGGGTTTGACAGATACGCAGTATTTT. Its translation is CASSVEGAGLTDTQYF.